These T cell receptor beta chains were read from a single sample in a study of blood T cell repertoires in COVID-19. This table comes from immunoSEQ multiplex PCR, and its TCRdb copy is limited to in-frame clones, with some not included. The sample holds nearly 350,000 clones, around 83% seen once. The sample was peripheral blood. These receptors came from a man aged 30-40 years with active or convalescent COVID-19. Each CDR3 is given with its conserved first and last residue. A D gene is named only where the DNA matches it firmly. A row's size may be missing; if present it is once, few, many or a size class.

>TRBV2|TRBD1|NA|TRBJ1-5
TGTGCCAGCAGCCTCGACTCACAGGGGGCCCAGCCCCAGCATTTT
CASSLDSQGAQPQHF
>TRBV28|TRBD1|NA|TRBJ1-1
TGTGCCAGCAGCCTCGGACAGGGGTTTAGGACTGAAGCTTTCTTT
CASSLGQGFRTEAFF
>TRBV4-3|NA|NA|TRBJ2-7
TGCGCCAGCAGCCACGGGGGAGAATACGAGCAGTACTTC
CASSHGGEYEQYF
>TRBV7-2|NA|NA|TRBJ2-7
TGTGCCAGCAGCTTAGGTGACAGGCCCCACGAGCAGTACTTC
CASSLGDRPHEQYF
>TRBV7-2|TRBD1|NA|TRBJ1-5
TGTGCCAGCAGCTTTAGGGGGCTTGATCAGCCCCAGCATTTT
CASSFRGLDQPQHF
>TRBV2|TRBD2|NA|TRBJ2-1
TGTGCCAGCAGTGAAGCTAGCGGGGGGGTCTCCTACAATGAGCAGTTCTTC
CASSEASGGVSYNEQFF
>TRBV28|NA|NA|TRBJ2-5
TGTGCCAGCAGTTTACCTACCCGAACAGGGGAGACCCAGTACTTC
CASSLPTRTGETQYF
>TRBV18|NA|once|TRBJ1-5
TGTGCCAGCTCACCGGAGAGGATTGGCAATCAGCCCCAGCATTTT
CASSPERIGNQPQHF
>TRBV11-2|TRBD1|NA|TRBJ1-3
TGTGCCAGCAGCTTCGGACAGGTCTCTGGAAACACCATATATTTT
CASSFGQVSGNTIYF
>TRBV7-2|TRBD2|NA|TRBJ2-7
TGTGCCAGCAGCTTAGTTAGCGGGGGATACTCTTCCGAGCAGTACTTC
CASSLVSGGYSSEQYF
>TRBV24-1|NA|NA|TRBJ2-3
TGTGCCACCAGTGAGGTCAGGGGATCGAGCACAGATACGCAGTATTTT
CATSEVRGSSTDTQYF
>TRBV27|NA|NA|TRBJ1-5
TGTGCCAGCAGCAGCCTGGACAGCCGGTATGAGCCCCAGCATTTT
CASSSLDSRYEPQHF
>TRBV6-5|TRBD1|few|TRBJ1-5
TGTGCCAGCAGCATAGACAGGGCCCAGCCCCAGCATTTT
CASSIDRAQPQHF